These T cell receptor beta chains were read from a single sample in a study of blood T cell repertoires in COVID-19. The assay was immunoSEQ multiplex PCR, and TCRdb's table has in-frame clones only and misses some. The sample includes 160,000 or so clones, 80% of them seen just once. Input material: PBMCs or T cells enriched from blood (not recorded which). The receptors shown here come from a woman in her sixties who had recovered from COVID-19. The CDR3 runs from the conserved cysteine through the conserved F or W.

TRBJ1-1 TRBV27 CASSTDRGPYTEAFF
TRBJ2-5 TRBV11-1 CASSSRGEGETQYF
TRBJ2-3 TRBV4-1 CASSPGTSPKSTDTQYF
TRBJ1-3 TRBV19 CATRGGGNTIYF
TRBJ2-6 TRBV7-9 CASSLGGTGGGGANVLTF
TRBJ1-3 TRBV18 CASSRVERNTIYF
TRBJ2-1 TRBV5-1 CASSYPGTSGGNEQFF
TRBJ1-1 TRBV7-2 CASSWTGGNTEAFF
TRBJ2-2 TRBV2 CASSEQRGSNTGELFF
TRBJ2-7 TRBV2 CASMAGPYEQYF
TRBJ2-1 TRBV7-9 CASRELAGGNEQFF
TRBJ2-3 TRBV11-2 CASSTSGGVLTDTQYF
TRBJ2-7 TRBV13 CASSLGQGVYEQYF
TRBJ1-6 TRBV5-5 CASSLGTGGGSYNSPLHF
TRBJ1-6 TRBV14 CASSQARYNSPLHF
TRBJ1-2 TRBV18 CASSQTPGIYGYTF
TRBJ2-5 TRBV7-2 CASRGANQETQYF
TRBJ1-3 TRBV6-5 CASSSQGLSGNTIYF
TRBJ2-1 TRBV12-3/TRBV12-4 CASRETSGGMIF
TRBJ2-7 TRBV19 CASSTKGGTGFNEQYF
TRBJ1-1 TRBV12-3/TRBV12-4 CASKTGIEAFF
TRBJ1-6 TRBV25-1 CASSARDRGSYNSPLHF
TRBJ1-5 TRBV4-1 CASSQELAGNQPQHF
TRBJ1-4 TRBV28 CASSLPPGTGGGKLFF
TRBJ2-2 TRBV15 CATSRETGDTGELFF
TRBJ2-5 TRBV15 CATSAYRLAPARQETQYF
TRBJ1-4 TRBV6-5 CASSLGAPTNEKLFF
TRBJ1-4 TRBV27 CASSLWFGSNEKLFF
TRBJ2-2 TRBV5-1 CASSSKPGTGATGELFF
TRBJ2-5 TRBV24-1 CATSDPRTSGETQYF
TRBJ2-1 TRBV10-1 CASTLTGVSYNEQFF
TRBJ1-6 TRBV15 CATSRTSGQGSPLHF
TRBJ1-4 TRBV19 CASRTAFPNEKLFF
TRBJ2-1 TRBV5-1 CASSSGTSGGAFEQFF
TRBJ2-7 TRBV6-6 CASSYLGQGRNEQYF
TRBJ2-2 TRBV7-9 CASSLRASGLNTGELFF
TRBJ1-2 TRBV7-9 CASSLGSDRQTF
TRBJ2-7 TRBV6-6 CASSYHPSGGYEQYF
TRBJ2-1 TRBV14 CASSQDSSYNEQFF
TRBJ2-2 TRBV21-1 CASSKAYGANTGELFF
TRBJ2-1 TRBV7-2 CASSPVGGAYNEQFF
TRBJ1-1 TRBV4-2 CASSQGGGMNTEAFF
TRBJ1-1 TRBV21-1 CASRKADRHQNTEAFF
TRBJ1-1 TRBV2 CASSDRENTEAFF
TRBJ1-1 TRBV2 CASSDQGNTEAFF
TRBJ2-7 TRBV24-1 CATSDPLSYEQYF
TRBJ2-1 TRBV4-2 CASSPAKDEQFF
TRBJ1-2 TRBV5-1 CASSLGTASLYGYTF
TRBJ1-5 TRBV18 CASSPGVNQPQHF
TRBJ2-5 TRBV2 CASSDRGSNQETQYF
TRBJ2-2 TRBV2 CASKASGGAGTGELFF
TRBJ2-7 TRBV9 CASSVGDISYEQYF
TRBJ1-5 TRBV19 CASSLVSSNQPQHF
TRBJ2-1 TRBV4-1 CASSRPLAGVSSYNEQFF
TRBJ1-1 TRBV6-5 CASSWTGPNTEAFF